The 24 T cell receptor beta chains given below trace back to one sample, sequenced in a study of blood T cell repertoires in COVID-19. TCRdb's copy holds only in-frame clones and misses some; the assay was immunoSEQ multiplex PCR. The profile covers a few hundred thousand clones, with approximately 91% appearing a single time and just over 0.85% taken by the ten largest. Material for sequencing was PBMCs or T cells enriched from blood (not recorded which). The source is a woman in her forties who had been exposed to COVID-19.

The chain has TRBV19 and TRBJ1-2, with D hard to call. Germline V gives CDR1 LNHDA, CDR2 SQIVND (reference sequence). Trimming stripped 7 bases from V and 0 bases from J, with 9 bases between. The CDR3 is 13 residues long. CDR3 DNA sequence: TGTGCCAGTAAGCCTCTAACTAACTATGGCTACACCTTC. Translated: CASKPLTNYGYTF.

The J gene is TRBJ1-1, the V gene TRBV2; D possibly corresponds to TRBD1 (6 bases). CDR1 is SNHLY, CDR2 FYNNEI, per germline. CDR3 length: 13 residues. The V and J ends lost 8 bases and 3 bases respectively, with 13 bases between them. The CDR3 here is CASEIEGDTEAFF. Written as DNA, the CDR3 is TGTGCCAGCGAGATTGAGGGGGACACTGAAGCTTTCTTT.

The chain combines TRBV30 with TRBJ2-3, with 8 bases lining up with TRBD2. Germline V gives CDR1 GTSNPN, CDR2 SVGIG (reference sequence). The V segment lost 1 base and the J segment 2 bases; nucleotides outside the gene matches: 5. CDR3 length: 15 residues. The CDR3 DNA sequence: TGTGCCTGGAGTGGGCCTAGCGGGTACACAGATACGCAGTATTTT. It specifies CAWSGPSGYTDTQYF.

The chain employs TRBV6-5 and TRBJ1-5; TRBD1 matches 9 bases. This CDR3 region has 14 residues. V was pared by 5 bases and J by 7 bases, with 6 bases of the junction left unmatched. Looked up from germline, CDR1 is MNHEY and CDR2 is SVGAGI. The CDR3 protein is CASSRDRDYQPQHF. CDR3 nucleotide sequence: TGTGCCAGCAGTAGGGACAGGGATTACCAGCCCCAGCATTTT.

The chain links TRBV27 to TRBJ1-3, with D uncertain. Trimming removed 5 bases at V and 3 bases at J, with 17 bases between. This CDR3 is 16 amino acids long. Germline V CDR1 and CDR2: MNHEY, SMNVEV (reference sequence). In DNA, the CDR3 is TGTGCCAGCAGTCCAGGCGCCCAGTCTTATGGAAACACCATATATTTT. Its protein is CASSPGAQSYGNTIYF.

This chain connects TRBV3-1 (or the pseudogene TRBV3-2) to TRBJ1-5, with 7 bases that match TRBD1. The CDR3 is made up of 17 amino acids. J lost 5 bases, V lost 2 bases, and 12 bases had no gene match. Per germline, CDR1 LGHDT and CDR2 YNNKEL (reference sequence). The CDR3 sequence is CASSQFGLAGGDQPQHF. CDR3 nucleotide sequence: TGTGCCAGCAGCCAATTTGGCTTGGCAGGGGGTGATCAGCCCCAGCATTTT.

This chain uses TRBV9 with TRBJ1-1; D might be TRBD1 (6 bases). CDR1 is SGDLS and CDR2 is YYNGEE in the germline V gene. V lost 0 bases and J lost 12, with 24 bases in between. This CDR3 has 16 amino acids. CDR3 DNA sequence: TGTGCCAGCAGCGTAGATGCAACGACAGGACCTAAACGGCCTTTCTTT. Protein product: CASSVDATTGPKRPFF.

The genes are TRBV5-8 and TRBJ1-4; 10 bases match TRBD1. Per germline, CDR1 SGHTS and CDR2 YDEGEE. V trimming: 5 bases; J trimming: 8 bases; junction bases outside the gene matches: 12. This CDR3 is built from 16 residues. Written as DNA, the CDR3 is TGTGCCAGCAGTTCCGGGCTCGGGACAGGGGTGGAAAAACTGTTTTTT. Amino acids: CASSSGLGTGVEKLFF.

This sequence joins TRBV7-2 and TRBJ2-1; tentatively, D is TRBD2 (5 bases). The CDR3 totals 13 residues. The V end was cut by 1 base, the J end by 10 bases, with 11 bases between. Germline V gene lookup returns CDR1 SGHTA and CDR2 FQGNSA. For the CDR3, the DNA is TGTGCCAGCAGCTTAGTGACCGAGGGAGAGCAGTTCTTC. Its protein is CASSLVTEGEQFF.

This clone has just one count. The genes are TRBV12-3 or TRBV12-4 and TRBJ2-1, with D possibly matching TRBD2 (5 bases). This CDR3 has 13 amino acids. Trimming took 0 bases from V and 7 from J, leaving 7 bases between them. The CDR3 loop reads CASSLAPGNEQFF. In DNA, the CDR3 is TGTGCCAGCAGTTTAGCGCCGGGGAATGAGCAGTTCTTC.

This clone appeared a few times. The rearrangement joins TRBV7-8 to TRBJ2-5; 8 bases are shared with TRBD1. The V gene's germline CDR1 is SGHVS and CDR2 FQNEAQ. The CDR3 is made up of 16 amino acids. The V segment lost 5 bases and the J segment 5 bases; nucleotides outside the gene matches: 13. The CDR3 nucleotides read TGTGCCAGCAGCCCACGGGTTGGACAGGGCAGGGAGACCCAGTACTTC. Protein: CASSPRVGQGRETQYF.

J is TRBJ1-2 and V is TRBV3-1 (or the pseudogene TRBV3-2); TRBD1 aligns across 8 bases. V was pared by 2 bases and J by 3 bases, with 2 bases of the junction left unmatched. Looked up from germline, CDR1 is LGHDT and CDR2 is YNNKEL (reference sequence). This CDR3 region has 14 residues. The CDR3 DNA reads TGTGCCAGCAGCCAATTACAGGGGGACTATGGCTACACCTTC. As protein: CASSQLQGDYGYTF.

Comment on this clone: The same CDR3 can be traced to other DNA sequences in this sample. The gene calls are TRBV6-5 and TRBJ1-2, with TRBD1 as a possible D gene (5 bases). The germline V and J ends were trimmed by 0 bases and 7 bases, with 9 bases remaining between them. The CDR3 length is 13 residues. Germline values: CDR1 MNHEY, CDR2 SVGAGI. CDR3 sequence reads: CASSYSGLGGYTF. CDR3 in DNA: TGTGCCAGCAGTTACTCGGGGCTGGGTGGCTACACCTTC.

J is TRBJ2-4 and V is TRBV30; D gene unclear. CDR3 size: 14 residues. Germline V gene lookup returns CDR1 GTSNPN and CDR2 SVGIG (reference sequence). V lost 0 bases and J lost 8, with 14 bases in between. The CDR3 nucleotides are TGTGCCTGGAGTGTACGGCAGAATCGGGACATTCAGTACTTC. It is translated as CAWSVRQNRDIQYF.

This chain uses TRBV5-1 with TRBJ1-1, with TRBD1 as a possible D gene (5 bases). V lost 5 bases and J 3 bases, leaving 20 bases between the germline ends. The CDR3 has 16 amino acids. Germline assignment: CDR1 SGHRS and CDR2 YFSETQ. The CDR3 nucleotides read TGCGCCAGCAGTCCTCGGGGAGGGGCGGGGTACACTGAAGCTTTCTTT. Translated, it gives CASSPRGGAGYTEAFF.

The chain couples TRBV19 to TRBJ2-1; TRBD2 matches 8 bases. The V and J ends lost 4 bases and 2 bases, in that order; junction bases with no gene match: 4. Germline-derived CDR1 and CDR2 are LNHDA and SQIVND (reference sequence). The CDR3 runs to 15 residues. The CDR3 DNA reads TGTGCCAGTAGTAAGGCGGGAGGTCCCTACAATGAGCAGTTCTTC. Translated, it gives CASSKAGGPYNEQFF.

The chain links TRBV19 to TRBJ2-3, with TRBD2 identical over 7 bases. Germline CDR1 and CDR2: LNHDA and SQIVND (reference sequence). V was pared by 3 bases and J by 0 bases, with 3 bases of the junction left unmatched. CDR3 length: 15 residues. CDR3 residues: CASSMGGGSTDTQYF. In nucleotides, the CDR3 is TGTGCCAGTAGTATGGGGGGAGGGAGCACAGATACGCAGTATTTT.

The J gene is TRBJ2-5, the V gene TRBV18; TRBD1 matches 9 bases. Germline CDR1 reads KGHSH; CDR2 reads LQKENI. Germline trimming cut 2 bases from V and 4 bases from J; bases unmatched to any gene: 5. This CDR3 comprises 15 residues. The CDR3, as DNA: TGTGCCAGCTCACCAGCGACAGGGGGTGGAGAGACCCAGTACTTC. It is translated as CASSPATGGGETQYF.

This clone was picked up a small number of times. This chain links TRBV4-1 with TRBJ1-4; D is uncertain. Trimming left V 2 bases short and J 0 bases short, with 13 bases between. CDR1 and CDR2 (germline): MGHRA, YSYEKL. The CDR3 runs 17 residues. CDR3 in DNA: TGCGCCAGCAGCCAACGGGATTCCAAAGCAACTAATGAAAAACTGTTTTTT. This encodes CASSQRDSKATNEKLFF.

The chain carries TRBV7-2 and TRBJ1-1; D ambiguous. The germline gives CDR1 SGHTA, CDR2 FQGNSA. Trimming stripped 2 bases from V and 1 base from J, with 11 bases between. The CDR3 loop spans 15 amino acids. The CDR3 spells CASSLFGLRNTEAFF. CDR3 nucleotide sequence: TGTGCCAGCAGCTTATTTGGGCTTAGGAACACTGAAGCTTTCTTT.

The V and J genes are TRBV3-1 (or the pseudogene TRBV3-2) and TRBJ2-1; 9 bases fit TRBD2. The germline V gene encodes CDR1 LGHDT and CDR2 YNNKEL (reference sequence). The junction had 7 bases not matched to a gene; V was cut back by 5 bases and J by 5 bases. The CDR3 has 15 residues. The CDR3 sequence: CASSSTSGNNNEQFF. Written as DNA, the CDR3 is TGTGCCAGCAGCTCGACTAGCGGTAATAACAATGAGCAGTTCTTC.

This sequence joins TRBV6-5 and TRBJ1-2; 9 positions match TRBD1. The CDR3 is 15 amino acids. CDR1 and CDR2 (germline): MNHEY, SVGAGI. Losses at the gene ends were 6 bases for V and 4 bases for J; bases not matched to a gene: 9. The CDR3 DNA follows: TGTGCCAGCAGGCGGGACAGGGCCGATGTCTATGGCTACACCTTC. Protein: CASRRDRADVYGYTF.

The CDR3, as DNA: TGTGCCAGCAGCTTGTTCCCAGGGCGCTACGAGCAGTACTTC. It yields the protein CASSLFPGRYEQYF. The chain is built from TRBV5-6 and TRBJ2-7; D is perhaps TRBD1 (5 bases). The CDR3 contains 14 residues. CDR1 SGHDT and CDR2 YYEEEE come from the germline V gene. Trimming shortened V by 1 base and J by 3 bases, and 11 bases separated the two germline ends.

The V gene is TRBV18, the J gene TRBJ1-6, with D possibly TRBD1 on 6 matching bases. V lost 6 bases to trimming and J lost 0 bases, with 12 bases between them. Germline loops: CDR1 KGHSH, CDR2 LQKENI. The CDR3 runs 16 residues. The CDR3 region is CASSQKTGSYNSPLHF. The CDR3 region has the DNA TGTGCCAGCTCCCAGAAGACAGGCTCCTATAATTCACCCCTCCACTTT.